This passage covers 20 T cell receptor beta chains from one sample sequenced in a study of blood T cell repertoires in COVID-19. Assay used: immunoSEQ multiplex PCR; TCRdb lists only in-frame clones, some missing. The data contain about 170,000 clones, roughly 91% of them singletons. Material: peripheral blood. The receptors shown here come from a man aged 18-30 years with COVID-19, enrolled during active disease.

This chain joins TRBV4-2 and TRBJ2-2; 7 bases agree with TRBD2. With V trimmed by 4 bases and J by 6 bases, 2 bases remained unmatched. There are 13 residues in the CDR3. Germline V lookup: CDR1 LGHNA, CDR2 YNFKEQ. In DNA, the CDR3 is TGTGCCAGCAGCCCAGGACTAGCCGGGGAGCTGTTTTTT. Translated, it gives CASSPGLAGELFF.

The gene calls are TRBV27 and TRBJ2-7; tentative D call: TRBD2 (5 bases). The CDR3 runs 16 residues. Germline V CDR1 and CDR2: MNHEY, SMNVEV (reference sequence). V gave up 3 bases and J gave up 4 bases, with 19 bases separating them. The CDR3 DNA sequence: TGTGCCAGCAGTTTGGGATGGAGAGGGCCTGTATACGAGCAGTACTTC. Its protein product is CASSLGWRGPVYEQYF.

The chain carries TRBV11-3 and TRBJ2-7; D uncertain. Between the trimmed V and J ends, which lost 5 bases and 3 bases, there was a span of 8 bases. The germline V gene has CDR1 SGHNT and CDR2 YENEEA. The CDR3 is 12 residues long. The CDR3: CASSDGDYEQYF. CDR3 coding DNA: TGTGCCAGCAGCGATGGAGACTACGAGCAGTACTTC.

In regard to this clone: Within the sample, other DNA sequences also encode this same CDR3. The chain combines TRBV19 with TRBJ2-1, with a possible D match to TRBD2 (6 bases). CDR3 size: 15 residues. Germline V gene data show CDR1 as LNHDA and CDR2 as SQIVND (reference sequence). Trimming removed 6 bases from V and 0 bases from J, with 12 bases in between. CDR3 DNA: TGTGCCAGTAGGACAAGCGGGCCCTCCTACAATGAGCAGTTCTTC. Amino acid sequence: CASRTSGPSYNEQFF.

The rearrangement uses TRBV27 and TRBJ2-2, with D possibly TRBD1 on 5 matching bases. V was shortened by 3 bases and J by 4 bases, with 6 bases between the two germline ends. This CDR3 has 13 amino acids. Germline V gene lookup returns CDR1 MNHEY and CDR2 SMNVEV (reference sequence). CDR3 region: CASSFDSTGELFF. In nucleotides, the CDR3 is TGTGCCAGCAGTTTCGACAGCACCGGGGAGCTGTTTTTT.

V and J are TRBV2 and TRBJ2-1; D gene unclear. From germline, CDR1 is SNHLY and CDR2 FYNNEI. V was clipped by 2 bases and J by 0 bases, with 8 bases between them. CDR3 length: 15 residues. CDR3 residues: CASSEFQASYNEQFF. The DNA of the CDR3 is TGTGCCAGCAGTGAATTCCAGGCCTCCTACAATGAGCAGTTCTTC. The full variable domain, its missing parts supplied by reference TRBV2 and TRBJ2-1, is EPEVTQTPSHQVTQMGQEVILRCVPISNHLYFYWYRQILGQKVEFLVSFYNNEISEKSEIFDDQFSVERPDGSNFTLKIRSTKLEDSAMYFCASSEFQASYNEQFFGPGTRLTVL.

The chain employs TRBV24-1 and TRBJ2-1; 8 positions match TRBD2. Germline lookup yields CDR1 KGHDR and CDR2 SFDVKD. The CDR3 is made up of 14 amino acids. Unmatched junction bases numbered 5, after V lost 3 bases and J lost 8 bases. The CDR3: CATSDTGGFDEQFF. In DNA form, the CDR3 reads TGTGCCACCAGTGATACGGGAGGGTTCGATGAGCAGTTCTTC.

This clone was seen only a few times. The chain carries TRBV11-2 and TRBJ1-6, with D unresolved. Trimming shortened V by 5 bases and J by 6 bases, and 5 bases separated the two germline ends. The CDR3 totals 12 residues. CDR1 is SGHAT and CDR2 is FQNNGV in the germline V gene. CDR3 region: CASSTINSPLHF. As DNA, the CDR3 is TGTGCCAGCAGCACTATTAATTCACCCCTCCACTTT.

The V gene is TRBV30, the J gene TRBJ1-3, with no clear D. The germline V gene has CDR1 GTSNPN and CDR2 SVGIG (reference sequence). The ends were cut back, 4 bases at V and 0 bases at J, with 13 bases in the middle. The CDR3 is 15 amino acids. CDR3 DNA sequence: TGTGCCTGGACCTTCCCCGTTTACTCTGGAAACACCATATATTTT. Encoded protein: CAWTFPVYSGNTIYF.

The gene calls are TRBV7-9 and TRBJ2-3; D ambiguous. This CDR3 spans 16 amino acids. The germline V gene encodes CDR1 SEHNR and CDR2 FQNEAQ (reference sequence). V was cut by 2 bases and J by 2 bases, with 14 bases left in between. The CDR3 protein is CASSLSRGTFTDTQYF. CDR3 DNA: TGTGCCAGCAGCTTATCCCGTGGCACCTTCACAGATACGCAGTATTTT.

V gene TRBV28 combines with J gene TRBJ2-1, with D unclear. Germline CDR1 reads MDHEN; CDR2 reads SYDVKM. The CDR3 sequence is 14 residues long. Trimming removed 7 bases from V and 0 bases from J, with 10 bases in between. The CDR3 DNA reads TGTGCCAGCATAAAGAGTAGCTCCTACAATGAGCAGTTCTTC. This sequence encodes CASIKSSSYNEQFF.

The J gene is TRBJ2-3, the V gene TRBV4-3; D possibly corresponds to TRBD2 (5 bases). Trimming removed 0 bases from V and 2 bases from J, with 12 bases in between. Germline assignment: CDR1 LGHNA and CDR2 YSLEER. The CDR3 extends over 16 amino acids. This CDR3 reads CASSQEFGLLTDTQYF. Here the CDR3 DNA reads TGCGCCAGCAGCCAAGAGTTCGGACTCCTCACAGATACGCAGTATTTT.

V is TRBV28 and J is TRBJ2-5; D is possibly TRBD1 (5 bases). The CDR3 sequence is 14 residues long. Germline CDR1 reads MDHEN; CDR2 reads SYDVKM. Trimming cost V 6 bases and J 5 bases, with 16 bases left between them. CDR3 bases: TGTGCCAGCAGCCTGGGCAGGGATGGGGAGACCCAGTACTTC. It encodes CASSLGRDGETQYF. The full variable domain, with the rest looked up from reference TRBV28 and TRBJ2-5, is DVKVTQSSRYLVKRTGEKVFLECVQDMDHENMFWYRQDPGLGLRLIYFSYDVKMKEKGDIPEGYSVSREKKERFSLILESASTNQTSMYLCASSLGRDGETQYFGPGTRLLVL.

V usage is TRBV4-3 and J usage is TRBJ2-7, with D possibly TRBD1 on 6 matching bases. From germline, CDR1 is LGHNA and CDR2 YSLEER. V was clipped by 0 bases and J by 6 bases, with 18 bases between them. The CDR3 sequence is 16 residues long. The CDR3 region has the DNA TGCGCCAGCAGCCAAGATAGCCAGGGCGTGGACAGCGAGCAGTACTTC. It yields the protein CASSQDSQGVDSEQYF.

V gene TRBV10-3 combines with J gene TRBJ1-1, with D uncertain. The CDR3 contains 14 residues. Trimming pared 0 bases from V and 5 bases from J, leaving 10 bases between. CDR1 and CDR2 from the germline V gene are ENHRY and SYGVKD. The CDR3 loop reads CAISESGGRTEAFF. The CDR3 nucleotides read TGTGCCATCAGTGAGTCAGGAGGTCGGACTGAAGCTTTCTTT.

The CDR3 nucleotides are TGTGCCAGTAGTACGGACAGGTTAGGAGAAAAACTGTTTTTT. Translating gives CASSTDRLGEKLFF. V gene TRBV19 combines with J gene TRBJ1-4; 7 bases are a match to TRBD1. The length of the CDR3 is 14 residues. J was trimmed by 8 bases and V by 4 bases; bases with no gene match: 7. Germline assignment: CDR1 LNHDA and CDR2 SQIVND (reference sequence).

This chain connects TRBV7-9 to TRBJ1-4; D is undetermined. Trimming cost V 1 base and J 8 bases, with 8 bases left between them. The length of the CDR3 is 13 residues. Germline assignment: CDR1 SEHNR and CDR2 FQNEAQ (reference sequence). The CDR3 coding sequence is TGTGCCAGCAGCTTAGAGCCGGGAGAAAAACTGTTTTTT. The encoded protein is CASSLEPGEKLFF.

The V call is TRBV5-1, the J call TRBJ2-3, with TRBD2 matching 15 bases. The CDR3 loop spans 17 amino acids. The ends lost 4 bases at V and 10 bases at J; junction bases unmatched: 13. Germline CDR1 and CDR2: SGHRS and YFSETQ. The CDR3 protein is CASSPWGTSGRLAAQYF. CDR3 nucleotide sequence: TGCGCCAGCAGCCCGTGGGGGACTAGCGGGAGGTTAGCTGCGCAGTATTTT.

V gene TRBV10-3 combines with J gene TRBJ2-1, with D unresolved. CDR1 is ENHRY and CDR2 is SYGVKD in the germline V gene. This CDR3 has 13 amino acids. Trimming removed 3 bases at V and 6 bases at J, with 9 bases between. The CDR3 loop is CAISDGQPNEQFF. For the CDR3, the DNA is TGTGCCATCAGTGATGGGCAGCCCAATGAGCAGTTCTTC.

V gene TRBV7-9 combines with J gene TRBJ1-2; TRBD1 matches 9 bases. With 3 bases clipped from V and 4 bases from J, the junction kept 9 bases outside the gene matches. CDR3 length: 16 amino acids. From germline, CDR1 is SEHNR and CDR2 FQNEAQ (reference sequence). CDR3 DNA sequence: TGTGCCAGCAGCTTCGACCCCGGGACAGGGCCCTATGGCTACACCTTC. It codes for CASSFDPGTGPYGYTF.